This T cell receptor beta chain emerged from a study of blood T cell repertoires in COVID-19. Study at large: Samples of COVID-19 (acute and convalescent) were obtained from the United States, Italy and Spain. The analysed material was cDNA or gDNA that came from T cells, B-cell-depleted T cells, or PBMCs.

Authors' processing steps: Reference gene primer amplification yielded estimated nucleated cell counts. Assay used: immunoSEQ multiplex PCR; TCRdb lists only in-frame clones, some missing. V and J calls and clone size follow that table, whereas D and trimming were derived from the DNA. The sample contains 350,000 or so clones, about nine tenths of which appear only once. No more than 2 weeks before study entry, exposed participants had met a case of COVID-19. Looked up from germline, CDR1 is GTSNPN and CDR2 is SVGIG (reference sequence). Trimming shortened V by 1 base and J by 7 bases, and 14 bases separated the two germline ends. The CDR3 sequence is 13 residues long.

This sequence originates from a woman in her thirties who had been exposed to COVID-19. The sequencing sample was made of PBMCs or T cells enriched from blood (not recorded which). The chain carries TRBV30 and TRBJ2-7, with a possible D match to TRBD2 (6 bases). The CDR3 sequence: CAWSALATGEQYF. CDR3 bases: TGTGCCTGGAGTGCTCTAGCGACGGGAGAGCAGTACTTC.